This is a list of T cell receptor beta chains from one sample in a study of PD-1 blockade in classical Hodgkin lymphoma. The method was immunoSEQ multiplex PCR; TCRdb's version includes in-frame clones alone and lacks a portion of them. The sample has 60,000 or so clones, 90% seen once. The specimen comprised peripheral blood mononuclear cells (PBMCs), sampled at baseline. The receptor set was obtained from a human donor with classical Hodgkin lymphoma. CDR3s include the opening cysteine and the closing phenylalanine or tryptophan. A D gene is named only where the DNA matches it firmly. Clone size is stated in some rows and not others, as once, few, many or a class when expanded.

>TRBV2|NA|TRBJ1-4|NA
CASSVVEKLFF
TGTGCCAGCAGTGTGGTAGAAAAACTGTTTTTT
>TRBV5-6|once|TRBJ1-4|NA
CASSSTNPQEKLFF
TGTGCCAGCAGCTCCACAAATCCACAGGAAAAACTGTTTTTT
>TRBV9|NA|TRBJ1-1|NA
CASSSRGDTEAFF
TGTGCCAGCAGCTCCAGGGGTGACACTGAAGCTTTCTTT
>TRBV28|NA|TRBJ2-2|TRBD1
CASRNRGGQTGELFF
TGTGCCAGCAGAAACAGGGGCGGTCAAACCGGGGAGCTGTTTTTT
>TRBV23-1|NA|TRBJ2-7|NA
CASPSAGQRNYEQYF
TGCGCCAGTCCTTCAGCGGGACAGAGAAACTACGAGCAGTACTTC
>TRBV5-4|NA|TRBJ1-2|NA
CASSPGPTNYGYTF
TGTGCCAGCAGCCCCGGGCCGACCAACTATGGCTACACCTTC
>TRBV4-1|NA|TRBJ2-2|NA
CASSQAPLGAGGELFF
TGCGCCAGCAGCCAAGCCCCGTTGGGGGCTGGCGGGGAGCTGTTTTTT
>TRBV4-2|NA|TRBJ2-7|NA
CASSPGTSSYEQYF
TGTGCCAGCAGCCCCGGGACTTCCTCCTACGAGCAGTACTTC
>TRBV18|NA|TRBJ1-6|NA
CASSPGGSSYNSPLHF
TGTGCCAGCTCACCGGGGGGGAGCTCCTATAATTCACCCCTCCACTTT
>TRBV7-9|NA|TRBJ1-2|NA
CASSLGETLVYGYTF
TGTGCCAGCAGCTTAGGGGAAACTTTGGTATATGGCTACACCTTC
>TRBV18|NA|TRBJ2-5|NA
CASSLTYQETQYF
TGTGCCAGCTCACTTACGTACCAAGAGACCCAGTACTTC
>TRBV7-6|NA|TRBJ2-5|TRBD2
CASRQFGLAGGETQYF
TGTGCCAGCAGGCAGTTCGGACTAGCGGGGGGAGAGACCCAGTACTTC
>TRBV5-6|NA|TRBJ2-1|NA
CASSFGFSSSYNEQFF
TGTGCCAGCAGCTTTGGCTTCTCGAGCTCCTACAATGAGCAGTTCTTC
>TRBV27|NA|TRBJ2-7|TRBD1
CASSRAEATGGREQYF
TGTGCCAGCAGTAGAGCGGAGGCGACAGGGGGGCGCGAGCAGTACTTC
>TRBV10-1|NA|TRBJ2-3|NA
CASRALTDTQYF
TGCGCCAGCAGGGCCCTCACAGATACGCAGTATTTT
>TRBV18|NA|TRBJ2-2|NA
CASSPETRLVLGELFF
TGTGCCAGCTCACCTGAAACACGACTAGTACTCGGGGAGCTGTTTTTT
>TRBV6-4|NA|TRBJ1-5|TRBD1
CASSAIDRGVDQPQHF
TGTGCCAGCAGTGCCATCGACAGGGGAGTGGATCAGCCCCAGCATTTT
>TRBV10-2|NA|TRBJ2-5|TRBD2
CASGPTSGMAETQYF
TGCGCCAGCGGACCTACTAGCGGGATGGCGGAGACCCAGTACTTC
>TRBV28|NA|TRBJ2-5|NA
CASSFQETQYF
TGTGCCAGCAGTTTCCAAGAGACCCAGTACTTC
>TRBV9|NA|TRBJ2-5|NA
CASSAPSGQETQYF
TGTGCCAGCAGCGCCCCTAGTGGGCAAGAGACCCAGTACTTC
>TRBV5-1|NA|TRBJ1-5|NA
CASSLGQMGSNQPQHF
TGCGCCAGCAGCTTGGGGCAGATGGGTAGCAATCAGCCCCAGCATTTT
>TRBV10-3|NA|TRBJ2-2|NA
CAIRNLGTGELFF
TGTGCCATCAGAAATCTAGGAACCGGGGAGCTGTTTTTT
>TRBV4-2|few|TRBJ2-5|NA
CASSQEDGLEETQYF
TGTGCCAGCAGCCAAGAGGACGGTCTAGAAGAGACCCAGTACTTC
>TRBV7-9|NA|TRBJ2-1|TRBD2
CASREGLAGGPYNEQFF
TGTGCCAGCAGGGAGGGACTAGCGGGGGGACCTTACAATGAGCAGTTCTTC
>TRBV27|NA|TRBJ2-7|NA
CASSLTGNWYEQYF
TGTGCCAGCAGTTTAACAGGGAACTGGTACGAGCAGTACTTC
>TRBV18|NA|TRBJ2-1|NA
CASSLRGSNNEQFF
TGTGCCAGCTCACTCAGAGGGTCCAACAATGAGCAGTTCTTC
>TRBV6-6|NA|TRBJ1-1|TRBD1
CASSPQGGTEAFF
TGTGCCAGCAGTCCGCAGGGGGGCACTGAAGCTTTCTTT
>TRBV19|NA|TRBJ2-3|NA
CASSSGGALGTQYF
TGTGCCAGTAGTAGTGGGGGGGCCCTGGGTACGCAGTATTTT
>TRBV2|NA|TRBJ2-6|TRBD2
CASSPRFSGVSGANVLTF
TGTGCCAGCAGTCCCCGATTTAGCGGGGTCTCTGGGGCCAACGTCCTGACTTTC
>TRBV20-1|once|TRBJ2-7|NA
CSATRYEQYF
TGCAGTGCTACAAGATACGAGCAGTACTTC
>TRBV6-6|NA|TRBJ2-7|NA
CASNQAGAYEQYF
TGTGCCAGCAACCAAGCCGGGGCCTACGAGCAGTACTTC
>TRBV28|NA|TRBJ2-7|TRBD2
CASSPLAGEVYEQYF
TGTGCCAGCAGTCCGTTAGCGGGAGAGGTGTACGAGCAGTACTTC
>TRBV27|NA|TRBJ2-1|TRBD2
CASSPILGGGPWNEQFF
TGTGCCAGCAGTCCTATCCTTGGGGGAGGGCCTTGGAATGAGCAGTTCTTC
>TRBV28|NA|TRBJ2-7|NA
CASSGGGRSYEQYF
TGTGCCAGCTCTGGGGGTGGAAGGTCCTACGAGCAGTACTTC
>TRBV5-6|NA|TRBJ2-7|NA
CASSLGGEQYF
TGTGCCAGCAGCTTGGGAGGCGAGCAGTACTTC
>TRBV6-4|NA|TRBJ2-7|NA
CASSAPGEVSYEQYF
TGTGCCAGCAGTGCCCCAGGGGAAGTAAGCTACGAGCAGTACTTC